This T cell receptor (beta chain) came from a study of blood T cell repertoires in COVID-19. For the study at large: The United States, Italy and Spain were the sources of the acute and convalescent COVID-19 samples.

Germline V gives CDR1 SGHRS, CDR2 YFSETQ. V lost 0 bases and J lost 0, with 6 bases in between. This CDR3 region has 15 residues. Original processing notes: Cell counts per sample came from amplifying reference gene primers. Produced via immunoSEQ multiplex PCR; TCRdb's table is partial and in-frame only. V and J calls and clone size are copied from that table; D and trimming were computed from the DNA. The sample has roughly 100,000 clones; about 91% are singletons. V usage is TRBV5-1 and J usage is TRBJ2-2; D not certain. Material for sequencing was peripheral blood. This clonotype was obtained from a man aged 18-30 years with acute or convalescent COVID-19. The CDR3 is CASSLASSNTGELFF. In DNA, the CDR3 is TGCGCCAGCAGCTTGGCGAGTTCGAACACCGGGGAGCTGTTTTTT.